This TCR beta chain derives from a study of early stage breast cancer tumors. Overall study context: Of approximately 16 invasive breast tumors, approximately 11 were hormone receptor-positive, HER2-negative. Study findings and constraints: Blood repertoires resembled normal breast more than tumor. Compared with adjacent normal breast, tumors showed around 2.7-fold denser, more clonal T cells. Bulk DNA sequencing of unsorted cells missed chain pairing and markers.

The germline V gene has CDR1 SQVTM and CDR2 ANQGSEA. The CDR3 totals 12 residues. The V end lost 5 bases, the J end lost 1 base, and 5 bases lay between the germline ends. About this clone itself: Its cognate antigen is unknown.

Method: immunoSEQ multiplex PCR; TCRdb's copy keeps in-frame clones and lacks some. Among roughly 58,000 clones listed, about nine tenths were seen once. The receptor comes from a person aged 70 to 79 with breast cancer. Sequencing was carried out using blood. This rearrangement joins TRBV29-1 to TRBJ2-2, with unresolved D. CDR3 sequence reads: CSVSLNTGELFF. The CDR3 bases are TGCAGCGTTTCCCTGAACACCGGGGAGCTGTTTTTT.